The 32 T cell receptor beta chains given below trace back to one sample, sequenced in a study of brain T cells in children with intractable seizures. Noted time point: blood from clinic visit 5 months post-surgery; TSC patient then seizure free. TCRdb keeps only in-frame clones here, not all; method: immunoSEQ multiplex PCR. The sample has a few hundred thousand clones; 93% are singletons. The starting material was peripheral blood, obtained about 5 months after surgery. The receptor set was obtained from a boy in the first two years of life with tuberous sclerosis and intractable seizures.

This chain joins TRBV12-3 or TRBV12-4 and TRBJ2-2, with D perhaps TRBD1 (5 bases). The CDR3 runs to 13 residues. Trimming took off 6 bases at V and 4 bases at J, with 9 bases between the two ends. DNA of the CDR3: TGTGCCAGCAGCGACAGTCTCACCGGGGAGCTGTTTTTT. This encodes CASSDSLTGELFF.

This clone was seen a few times. CDR3 residues: CASSFPGTGQVYEQFF. The DNA of the CDR3 is TGTGCCAGCAGCTTTCCCGGGACTGGGCAGGTTTATGAGCAGTTCTTC. The V and J genes are TRBV5-6 and TRBJ2-1, with a tentative D call TRBD2 (6 bases). The CDR3 has 16 residues. Germline-derived CDR1 and CDR2 are SGHDT and YYEEEE. V was shortened by 2 bases and J by 8 bases, with 20 bases between the two germline ends.

The chain carries TRBV19 and TRBJ2-5, with D unclear. Per germline, CDR1 LNHDA and CDR2 SQIVND (reference sequence). The CDR3 contains 13 residues. V was trimmed by 5 bases and J by 3 bases, leaving 10 bases between them. CDR3 sequence reads: CASSRRREETQYF. CDR3 DNA: TGTGCCAGTAGTCGACGCCGGGAAGAGACCCAGTACTTC.

This chain connects TRBV2 to TRBJ1-2; 7 bases are a match to TRBD1. This CDR3 spans 14 amino acids. J was trimmed by 4 bases and V by 6 bases; bases with no gene match: 8. Germline V CDR1 and CDR2: SNHLY, FYNNEI. The CDR3 here is CASSQQGLSYGYTF. The CDR3 DNA reads as TGTGCCAGCAGCCAACAGGGGCTTAGCTATGGCTACACCTTC. Full variable domain (remainder filled in from reference TRBV2 and TRBJ1-2): EPEVTQTPSHQVTQMGQEVILRCVPISNHLYFYWYRQILGQKVEFLVSFYNNEISEKSEIFDDQFSVERPDGSNFTLKIRSTKLEDSAMYFCASSQQGLSYGYTFGSGTRLTVV.

The CDR3 nucleotides are TGTGCCAGCAGCTTGGACAGGGATATATATGGCTACACCTTC. Translating it yields CASSLDRDIYGYTF. The chain carries TRBV5-6 and TRBJ1-2; possible D gene TRBD1, 6 bases. This CDR3 is 14 amino acids long. Germline CDR1 SGHDT, CDR2 YYEEEE. The V and J ends lost 0 bases and 5 bases respectively, with 11 bases between them.

V and J are TRBV7-6 and TRBJ2-1; 8 bases are a match to TRBD2. The CDR3 totals 15 residues. Germline assignment: CDR1 SGHVS and CDR2 FNYEAQ. The ends lost 1 base at V and 7 bases at J; junction bases unmatched: 6. CDR3 bases: TGTGCCAGCAGCTTAGGAGCGGGAGCTCCGAATGAGCAGTTCTTC. Translating gives CASSLGAGAPNEQFF.

The rearrangement uses TRBV27 and TRBJ2-7; TRBD1 matches at 7 bases. J lost 3 bases, V lost 0 bases, and 8 bases had no gene match. This CDR3 region has 16 residues. Germline CDR1 is MNHEY and CDR2 is SMNVEV (reference sequence). As DNA, the CDR3 is TGTGCCAGCAGTTTATCCGCCGGGACAGAGCACTACGAGCAGTACTTC. Protein sequence: CASSLSAGTEHYEQYF.

The chain recombines TRBV7-2 with TRBJ2-2; D perhaps matches TRBD1 (6 bases). Per germline, CDR1 SGHTA and CDR2 FQGNSA. V lost 6 bases, J lost 4 bases, and 12 bases lay in between. This CDR3 is built from 14 residues. CDR3 coding DNA: TGTGCCAGCAGATCCGGGACAATCACCGGGGAGCTGTTTTTT. Protein product: CASRSGTITGELFF.

In nucleotides, the CDR3 is TGTGCCAGCAGTTATACCCGGACAGGGGACAATGAGCAGTTCTTC. Translating gives CASSYTRTGDNEQFF. The V and J genes are TRBV2 and TRBJ2-1; 9 nucleotides match TRBD1. Germline CDR1 is SNHLY and CDR2 is FYNNEI. The CDR3 is 15 residues long. V gave up 5 bases and J gave up 5 bases; unmatched junction bases: 7.

J is TRBJ2-7 and V is TRBV3-1 (or the pseudogene TRBV3-2), with TRBD2 identical over 14 bases. Trimming removed 2 bases from V and 1 base from J; junction bases left unmatched: 4. Looked up from germline, CDR1 is LGHDT and CDR2 is YNNKEL (reference sequence). This CDR3 has 17 residues. The CDR3 is CASSQRTSGRYSYEQYF. The CDR3 DNA is TGTGCCAGCAGCCAACGGACTAGCGGGAGGTATTCCTACGAGCAGTACTTC.

This chain joins TRBV25-1 and TRBJ2-7; 8 positions match TRBD2. The CDR3 runs to 15 residues. After removal of 3 bases from V and 0 bases from J, the junction contained 4 bases not matched to a gene. Per the germline V gene, CDR1 is MGHDK and CDR2 is SYGVNS. CDR3 coding DNA: TGTGCCAGCAGTGAGTCGGGGGGGAGCTCCTACGAGCAGTACTTC. It codes for CASSESGGSSYEQYF.

The V gene is TRBV4-1, the J gene TRBJ2-5, with a tentative D call TRBD2 (7 bases). The CDR3 is 16 residues long. With 3 bases removed from V and 2 bases from J, the gap between germline ends came to 16 bases. The V gene's germline CDR1 is MGHRA and CDR2 YSYEKL. The CDR3 DNA sequence: TGCGCCAGCAGCCACGCATGGGAGGGGGTACAAGAGACCCAGTACTTC. As protein: CASSHAWEGVQETQYF.

V usage is TRBV9 and J usage is TRBJ1-2; D remains unclear. The ends were cut back, 4 bases at V and 5 bases at J, with 21 bases in the middle. The CDR3 is 16 residues long. Germline values: CDR1 SGDLS, CDR2 YYNGEE. CDR3 region: CASSLYPGTEYYGYTF. CDR3 coding DNA: TGTGCCAGCAGCCTGTATCCGGGCACAGAATATTATGGCTACACCTTC.

The chain uses TRBV14 and TRBJ2-5; unclear D gene. Per germline, CDR1 SGHDN and CDR2 FVKESK. V dropped 0 bases and J dropped 4 bases, with 9 bases sitting between them. The CDR3 loop spans 14 amino acids. Written as DNA, the CDR3 is TGTGCCAGCAGCCAAGATCGGAAGATAGAGACCCAGTACTTC. The encoded protein is CASSQDRKIETQYF.

The V gene is TRBV18, the J gene TRBJ1-5; unclear D gene. The germline gives CDR1 KGHSH, CDR2 LQKENI. V lost 5 bases, J lost 7 bases, and 18 bases lay in between. CDR3 length: 15 amino acids. CDR3 bases: TGTGCCAGCTCAACGGGGTCAGTGGGGAACCAGCCCCAGCATTTT. Protein sequence: CASSTGSVGNQPQHF.

The chain links TRBV18 to TRBJ1-1, with D unresolved. V lost 2 bases to trimming and J lost 3 bases, with 7 bases between them. The germline CDR1 and CDR2 sequences are KGHSH and LQKENI. The CDR3 totals 13 residues. CDR3 amino acids: CASSPSTDTEAFF. The CDR3 DNA follows: TGTGCCAGCTCACCATCAACTGACACTGAAGCTTTCTTT.

V is TRBV2 and J is TRBJ1-6; no definite D call. The CDR3 extends over 13 amino acids. Germline V gives CDR1 SNHLY, CDR2 FYNNEI. The V end lost 5 bases, the J end lost 10 bases, and 12 bases lay between the germline ends. The chain's CDR3 is CASSTDLGSPLHF. The CDR3 DNA reads TGTGCCAGCAGTACCGATCTAGGGTCACCCCTCCACTTT.

This chain connects TRBV30 to TRBJ1-5; tentative D call: TRBD1 (5 bases). Trimming took off 3 bases at V and 4 bases at J, with 19 bases between the two ends. The length of the CDR3 is 16 residues. Germline loops: CDR1 GTSNPN, CDR2 SVGIG (reference sequence). The CDR3 region is CAWRGVGQGFNQPQHF. In nucleotides, the CDR3 is TGTGCCTGGAGAGGAGTGGGCCAGGGTTTTAATCAGCCCCAGCATTTT.

This clone was picked up one time. The chain couples TRBV11-1 to TRBJ1-3; D is ambiguous. CDR3 length: 14 amino acids. Trimming took 1 base from V and 4 from J, leaving 8 bases between them. Germline V gene sequence: CDR1 SGHAT, CDR2 FQDESV (reference sequence). The CDR3 DNA reads as TGTGCCAGCAGCTTAGAGGGTAACGGAAACACCATATATTTT. Its protein product is CASSLEGNGNTIYF.

This sequence joins TRBV5-4 and TRBJ1-1; TRBD1 might be the D (5 bases). Per the germline V gene, CDR1 is SGHNT and CDR2 is YYREEE (reference sequence). Trimming shortened V by 1 base and J by 6 bases, and 10 bases separated the two germline ends. This CDR3 is 13 amino acids long. CDR3 sequence reads: CASSLPRVAEAFF. The CDR3 DNA is TGTGCCAGCAGCTTGCCCAGGGTGGCTGAAGCTTTCTTT.

This clone was seen a single time. The chain couples TRBV5-6 to TRBJ2-7, with D perhaps matching TRBD2 (5 bases). CDR1 and CDR2 (germline): SGHDT, YYEEEE. Trimming shortened V by 1 base and J by 7 bases, and 6 bases separated the two germline ends. The CDR3 extends over 11 amino acids. The CDR3 coding sequence is TGTGCCAGCAGCTTGAGGAGGGAGCAGTACTTC. The encoded protein is CASSLRREQYF.

The chain uses TRBV6-5 and TRBJ1-1, with D uncertain. CDR3 length: 13 amino acids. The ends were cut back, 5 bases at V and 0 bases at J, with 7 bases in the middle. CDR1 and CDR2 from the germline V gene are MNHEY and SVGAGI. The chain's CDR3 is CASSQTVNTEAFF. The CDR3 DNA reads TGTGCCAGCAGTCAAACAGTGAACACTGAAGCTTTCTTT.

In its sample, this clone was seen once. This sequence joins TRBV27 and TRBJ1-5; D call uncertain. Germline values: CDR1 MNHEY, CDR2 SMNVEV (reference sequence). This CDR3 contains 15 residues. V lost 2 bases and J 0 bases, leaving 8 bases between the germline ends. CDR3 in DNA: TGTGCCAGCAGTTTACGTGGCTATAGCAATCAGCCCCAGCATTTT. Amino acids: CASSLRGYSNQPQHF.

The chain has TRBV11-2 and TRBJ2-2, with a weak D call TRBD1 (5 bases). The CDR3 length is 14 residues. Trimming stripped 2 bases from V and 5 bases from J, with 9 bases between. The germline V gene encodes CDR1 SGHAT and CDR2 FQNNGV. CDR3 loop: CASSLQGMTGELFF. The DNA of the CDR3 is TGTGCCAGCAGCTTACAGGGTATGACCGGGGAGCTGTTTTTT.

The CDR3, as DNA: TGTGCCAGTGGGGGGGGCAGTCAAAATCAGCCCCAGCATTTT. Its translation is CASGGGSQNQPQHF. This chain uses TRBV9 with TRBJ1-5; weak D call: TRBD1 (6 bases). The germline CDR1 and CDR2 sequences are SGDLS and YYNGEE. Trimming shortened V by 8 bases and J by 4 bases, and 16 bases separated the two germline ends. CDR3 length: 14 residues.

The chain joins TRBV6-5 to TRBJ1-1, with a weak D call TRBD1 (6 bases). Trimming shortened V by 6 bases and J by 4 bases, and 18 bases separated the two germline ends. Germline values: CDR1 MNHEY, CDR2 SVGAGI. The CDR3 has 15 residues. Here the CDR3 reads CASRNGGGGGTEAFF. The CDR3 nucleotides read TGTGCCAGCAGAAACGGGGGCGGCGGCGGCACTGAAGCTTTCTTT.

This clone was seen once. V gene TRBV19 combines with J gene TRBJ1-2, with a possible D match to TRBD1 (5 bases). V was cut by 5 bases and J by 7 bases, with 20 bases left in between. Germline V gives CDR1 LNHDA, CDR2 SQIVND (reference sequence). This CDR3 contains 15 residues. The CDR3 loop reads CASSPSTVWDPGYTF. The CDR3 DNA follows: TGTGCCAGTAGTCCCTCGACGGTGTGGGACCCTGGCTACACCTTC. Full variable domain (outside the CDR3, taken from reference TRBV19 and TRBJ1-2): DGGITQSPKYLFRKEGQNVTLSCEQNLNHDAMYWYRQDPGQGLRLIYYSQIVNDFQKGDIAEGYSVSREKKESFPLTVTSAQKNPTAFYLCASSPSTVWDPGYTFGSGTRLTVV.

The CDR3 region is CASSYGLSGANVLTF. CDR3 DNA sequence: TGTGCCAGCAGTTACGGGCTCTCTGGGGCCAACGTCCTGACTTTC. The gene calls are TRBV6-6 and TRBJ2-6, with D uncertain. Trimming pared 2 bases from V and 0 bases from J, leaving 5 bases between. This CDR3 region has 15 residues. Germline V gene data show CDR1 as MNHNY and CDR2 as SVGAGI (reference sequence).

The chain has TRBV5-1 and TRBJ2-1; TRBD2 aligns across 8 bases. Germline V gives CDR1 SGHRS, CDR2 YFSETQ. CDR3 length: 18 amino acids. V shed 0 bases and J 3 bases; nucleotides not matched to a gene: 11. CDR3 amino acids: CASSLVLTGTRRYNEQFF. The CDR3 DNA reads as TGCGCCAGCAGCTTGGTATTAACCGGGACTAGACGCTACAATGAGCAGTTCTTC.

The chain employs TRBV25-1 and TRBJ2-3; D is uncertain. Germline V gene sequence: CDR1 MGHDK, CDR2 SYGVNS. The V end was cut by 1 base, the J end by 4 bases, with 9 bases between. The CDR3 is made up of 14 amino acids. The CDR3 coding sequence is TGTGCCAGCAGTGAATTTAGAGGCGCAGATACGCAGTATTTT. Its protein product is CASSEFRGADTQYF.

The chain links TRBV6-6 to TRBJ1-1, with D possibly TRBD1 on 6 matching bases. This CDR3 region has 13 residues. V gave up 6 bases and J gave up 1 base, with 9 bases separating them. The germline V gene has CDR1 MNHNY and CDR2 SVGAGI (reference sequence). CDR3 bases: TGTGCCAGCAGCCGGACAGCGAACACTGAAGCTTTCTTT. Amino acids: CASSRTANTEAFF.

This chain joins TRBV7-6 and TRBJ1-2, with a weak D call TRBD1 (5 bases). The V gene lost 5 bases and the J gene lost 2 bases, with 24 bases spanning the gap. CDR1 is SGHVS and CDR2 is FNYEAQ in the germline V gene. CDR3 length equals 18 residues. CDR3 coding DNA: TGTGCCAGCAGCCCCCGATGGGGCAAGGTTTTACTGAACTATGGCTACACCTTC. Protein product: CASSPRWGKVLLNYGYTF.